This T cell receptor beta chain originates from a study of blood T cell repertoires in COVID-19. The CDR3 contains 15 residues. The germline CDR1 and CDR2 sequences are SGHRS and YFSETQ. With 4 bases clipped from V and 4 bases from J, the junction kept 11 bases outside the gene matches. Methods used by the authors: From reference gene primer amplification, estimates of nucleated cell counts were derived. Clones were sequenced by immunoSEQ multiplex PCR, and TCRdb holds only the in-frame ones, with some missing. D and trimming come from the DNA, and the V and J calls and clone size come from that table. Here the sample spans 140,000 to 150,000 clones, approximately 88% being singletons.

The clonotype comes from a woman between 50 and 59 years old with acute or convalescent COVID-19. The V and J genes are TRBV5-1 and TRBJ2-7, with 7 bases matching TRBD2. The sequenced material came from peripheral blood. In DNA form, the CDR3 reads TGCGCCAGCAGCCCCTGGGCGGGGGTTTTATACGAGCAGTACTTC. It translates to CASSPWAGVLYEQYF.